This T cell receptor beta chain was sequenced for a study of T cell changes during pregnancy in multiple sclerosis. TCRdb's table, derived via immunoSEQ multiplex PCR, lists solely in-frame clones and lacks some. The sample includes tens of thousands of clones, about 90% of them seen just once. V gave up 3 bases and J gave up 1 base; unmatched junction bases: 2. Germline V gene lookup returns CDR1 MDHEN and CDR2 SYDVKM. The CDR3 has 14 amino acids. The input for sequencing was CD4+ T cells from peripheral blood mononuclear cells, taken after pregnancy. The source is a female donor with multiple sclerosis, enrolled in a pregnancy study. This chain connects TRBV28 to TRBJ1-1, with 7 bases lining up with TRBD1. CDR3 bases: TGTGCCAGCAGTTTGGGGACAGAGAACACTGAAGCTTTCTTT. Amino acids: CASSLGTENTEAFF.